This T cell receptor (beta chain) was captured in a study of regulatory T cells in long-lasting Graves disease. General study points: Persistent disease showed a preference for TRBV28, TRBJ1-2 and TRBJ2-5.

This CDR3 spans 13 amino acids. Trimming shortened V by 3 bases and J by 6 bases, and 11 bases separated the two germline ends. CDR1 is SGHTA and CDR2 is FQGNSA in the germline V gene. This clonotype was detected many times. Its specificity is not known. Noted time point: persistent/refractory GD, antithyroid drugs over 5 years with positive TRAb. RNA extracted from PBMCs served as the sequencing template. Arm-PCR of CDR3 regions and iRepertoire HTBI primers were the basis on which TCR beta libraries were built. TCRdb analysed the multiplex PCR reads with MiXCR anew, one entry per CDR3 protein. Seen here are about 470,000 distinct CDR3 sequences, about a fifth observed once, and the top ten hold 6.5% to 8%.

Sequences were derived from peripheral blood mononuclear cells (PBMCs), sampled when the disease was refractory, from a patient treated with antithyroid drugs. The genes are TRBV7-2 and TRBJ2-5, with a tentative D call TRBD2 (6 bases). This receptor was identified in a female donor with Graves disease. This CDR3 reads CASSFSSVKTQYF. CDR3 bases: TGTGCCAGCAGCTTTTCTAGCGTGAAGACCCAGTACTTC.